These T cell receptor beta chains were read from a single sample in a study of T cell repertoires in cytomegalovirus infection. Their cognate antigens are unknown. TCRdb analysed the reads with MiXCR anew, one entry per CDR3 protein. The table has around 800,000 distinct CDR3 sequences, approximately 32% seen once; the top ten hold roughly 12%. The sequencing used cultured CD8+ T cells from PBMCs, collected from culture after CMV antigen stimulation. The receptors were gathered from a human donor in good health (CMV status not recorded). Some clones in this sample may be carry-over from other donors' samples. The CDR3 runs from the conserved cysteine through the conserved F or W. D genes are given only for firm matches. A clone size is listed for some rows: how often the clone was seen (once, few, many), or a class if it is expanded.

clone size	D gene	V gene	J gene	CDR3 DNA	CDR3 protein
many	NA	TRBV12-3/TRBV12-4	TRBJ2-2	TGTGCCAGCAGACTCGGGACACTCACCGGGGAGCTGTTTTTT	CASRLGTLTGELFF
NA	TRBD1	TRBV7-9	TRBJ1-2	TGTGCCAGCAGCCATAAGGGACAGAGAGCTAACTATGGCTACACCTTC	CASSHKGQRANYGYTF
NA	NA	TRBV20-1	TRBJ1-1	TGCAGTGCTAGGGGGAGGGGGGCAGGGAACACTGAAGCTTTCTTT	CSARGRGAGNTEAFF
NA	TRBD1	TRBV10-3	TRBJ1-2	TGTGCCATCAGTGAACCCAGGGGGCTCGACTATGGCTACACCTTC	CAISEPRGLDYGYTF
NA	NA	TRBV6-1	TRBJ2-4	TGTGCCACTTCTCAGGTTGATTGGAACATTCAGTACTTC	CATSQVDWNIQYF
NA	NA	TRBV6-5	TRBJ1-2	TGTGCCAGCAGTTACTCGTTGTCCGTGAATGGCTACACCTTC	CASSYSLSVNGYTF
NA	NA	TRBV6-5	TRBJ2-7	TGTGCCAGCAGTTACTCGCAGGGGATGGGCTCTTACGAGCAGTACTTC	CASSYSQGMGSYEQYF
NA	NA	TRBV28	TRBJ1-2	TGTGCCAGCAGTTTATTACCAGGCAACTATGGCTACACCTTC	CASSLLPGNYGYTF
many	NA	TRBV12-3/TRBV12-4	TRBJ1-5	TGTGCCAGCAGCTTAACGGGATATAGCAATCAGCCCCAGCATTTT	CASSLTGYSNQPQHF
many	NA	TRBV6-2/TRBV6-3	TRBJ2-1	TGTGCCAGCAGTTTTATCGGGGGCGCGGGAAATGAGCAGTTCTTC	CASSFIGGAGNEQFF
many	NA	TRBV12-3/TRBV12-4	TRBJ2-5	TGTGCCAGCAGCGGAAGATTGCAGGGTTTAGGAGAGACCCAGTACTTC	CASSGRLQGLGETQYF
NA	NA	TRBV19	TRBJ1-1	TGTGCCAGTAGCACCCCACCCTCGGGGGAGCGGCTGAACACTGAAGCTTTCTTT	CASSTPPSGERLNTEAFF
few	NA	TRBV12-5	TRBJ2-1	TGTGCTAGTGGTTTGGGAGGGTTCGATGAGCAGTTCTTC	CASGLGGFDEQFF
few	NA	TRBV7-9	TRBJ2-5	TGTGCCAGCAGTCATGACATCCTGTACCAAGAGACCCAGTACTTC	CASSHDILYQETQYF
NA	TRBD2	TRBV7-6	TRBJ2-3	TGTGCCAGCAGCTTGGTGACTAGCGGGGGGGAGAGCACAGATACGCAGTATTTT	CASSLVTSGGESTDTQYF
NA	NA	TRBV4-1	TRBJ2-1	TGCGCCAGCAGCCCCCAAACCTACAATGAGCAGTTCTTC	CASSPQTYNEQFF
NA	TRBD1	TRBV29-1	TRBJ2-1	TGCAGCGTTGGTAGGGCAGGGGGCGGGAATGAGCAGTTCTTC	CSVGRAGGGNEQFF
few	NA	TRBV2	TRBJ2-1	TGTGCCAGCAGCGACCCGGGTTCCTCCTACAATGAGCAGTTCTTC	CASSDPGSSYNEQFF
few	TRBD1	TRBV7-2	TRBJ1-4	TGTGCCAGCAGCTCCCCCCCGGGACAGCTCCCAACTAATGAAAAACTGTTTTTT	CASSSPPGQLPTNEKLFF
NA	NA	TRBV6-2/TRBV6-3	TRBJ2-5	TGTGCCAGCAGTTCGGTGGTCCTGACCCAGTACTTC	CASSSVVLTQYF
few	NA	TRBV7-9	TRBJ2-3	TGTGCCAGCAGCCGCCCGTGGGGGGAGTCGGATACGCAGTATTTT	CASSRPWGESDTQYF
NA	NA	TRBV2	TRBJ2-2	TGTGCCAGCAGTAGTCCTGGGGCTCACCGCGGGGAGCTGTTTTTT	CASSSPGAHRGELFF
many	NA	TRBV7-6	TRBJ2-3	TGTGCCAGCAGAAGCGGGCCTTTTGCGGGGCCCGGCGCAGATACGCAGTATTTT	CASRSGPFAGPGADTQYF
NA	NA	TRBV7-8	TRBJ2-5	TGTGCCAGCAGCTTAGCCGTCCCGGGGCAAGAGACCCAGTACTTC	CASSLAVPGQETQYF
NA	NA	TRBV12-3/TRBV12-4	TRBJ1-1	TGTGCCAGCAGTTCGAGGGGGGAGCCTGAAGCTTTCTTT	CASSSRGEPEAFF
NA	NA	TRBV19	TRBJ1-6	TGTGCCAGTAGAACCGGGACAACGTCACCCCTCCACTTT	CASRTGTTSPLHF
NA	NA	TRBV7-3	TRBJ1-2	TGTGCCAGCAGCCGTGGACCAGGGGCTTCCTATGGCTACACCTTC	CASSRGPGASYGYTF
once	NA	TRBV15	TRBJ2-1	TGTGCCACCAGCAGAGATGATGAGCAGTTCTTC	CATSRDDEQFF
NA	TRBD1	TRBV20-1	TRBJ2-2	TGCAGTGCTTGGGCCAGGGGGACCGGGGAGCTGTTTTTT	CSAWARGTGELFF
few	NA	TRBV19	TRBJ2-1	TGTGCCAGTAGTATTTGGGGGACCTCCTACAATGAGCAGTTCTTC	CASSIWGTSYNEQFF
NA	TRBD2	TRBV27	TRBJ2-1	TGTGCCAGTTTTAACCTAGGACTAGCGGGGGGCCCCTCCTCCTACAATGAGCAGTTCTTC	CASFNLGLAGGPSSYNEQFF
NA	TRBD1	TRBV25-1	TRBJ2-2	TGTGCCAGCAGTGGCAGGGGGCGGACCGGGGAGCTGTTTTTT	CASSGRGRTGELFF
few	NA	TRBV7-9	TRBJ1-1	TGTGCCAGCAGCAAAAGGACTGTTCTGAACACTGAAGCTTTCTTT	CASSKRTVLNTEAFF
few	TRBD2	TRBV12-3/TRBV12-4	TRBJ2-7	TGTGCCAGCAGTTTAAGACTAGCGGGGGACCACGAGCAGTACTTC	CASSLRLAGDHEQYF
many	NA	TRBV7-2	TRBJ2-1	TGTGCCAGCAGCCCCATAATCGGGGTGTGGAATGAGCAGTTCTTC	CASSPIIGVWNEQFF
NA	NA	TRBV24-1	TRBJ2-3	TGTGCCACCGCAGACTCAGATACGCAGTATTTT	CATADSDTQYF
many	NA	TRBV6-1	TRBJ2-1	TGTGCCACCACCCCGAGGGGGGAGTCCTACAATGAGCAGTTCTTC	CATTPRGESYNEQFF
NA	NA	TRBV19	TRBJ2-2	TGTGCCAGTAGTATTTACCAGAACACCGGGGAGCTGTTTTTT	CASSIYQNTGELFF
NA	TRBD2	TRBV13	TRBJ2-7	TGTGCCAGCAGCGCCAGGACTAGCGGGGCCGTTGAGCAGTACTTC	CASSARTSGAVEQYF
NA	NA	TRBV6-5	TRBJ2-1	TGTGCCAGCAGTTACCTGGGCTCCTACAATGAGCAGTTCTTC	CASSYLGSYNEQFF
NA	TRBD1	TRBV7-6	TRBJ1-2	TGTGCCAGCAGCTTAGCGTGGGGGACAGGGGCCGGCTACACCTTC	CASSLAWGTGAGYTF
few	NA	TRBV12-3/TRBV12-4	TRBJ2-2	TGTGCCAGCACCCCATTAGTTATGGGGATCACCGGGGAGCTGTTTTTT	CASTPLVMGITGELFF
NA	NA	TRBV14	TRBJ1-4	TGTGCCAGCAGCTCAGGGGCAACTGATGAAAAACTGTTTTTT	CASSSGATDEKLFF
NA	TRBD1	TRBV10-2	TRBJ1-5	TGCGCCACCAATCAGGGGGTTCAGCCCCAGCATTTT	CATNQGVQPQHF
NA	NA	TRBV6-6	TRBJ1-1	TGTGCCGGCATCGCCAGGAACACTGAAGCTTTCTTT	CAGIARNTEAFF
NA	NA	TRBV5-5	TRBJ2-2	TGTGCCAGCAGGTTGGCCAGGGCATCGAACACCGGGGAGCTGTTTTTT	CASRLARASNTGELFF
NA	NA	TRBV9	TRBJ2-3	TGTGCCAGCAGCCAGACGGGAACCAGAAGCACAGATACGCAGTATTTT	CASSQTGTRSTDTQYF
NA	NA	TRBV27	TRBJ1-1	TGTGCCAGCAGTTCGGGACGGGGATACACTGAAGCTTTCTTT	CASSSGRGYTEAFF